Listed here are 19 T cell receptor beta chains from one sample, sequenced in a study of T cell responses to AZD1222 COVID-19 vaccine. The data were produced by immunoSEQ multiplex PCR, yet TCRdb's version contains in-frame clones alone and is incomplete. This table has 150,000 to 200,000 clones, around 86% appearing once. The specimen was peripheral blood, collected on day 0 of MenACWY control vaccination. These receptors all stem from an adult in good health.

CDR3 sequence reads: CASSYRTGETQYF. CDR3 DNA sequence: TGTGCCAGCAGCTATAGGACGGGTGAGACCCAGTACTTC. V is TRBV7-8 and J is TRBJ2-5; D remains unclear. The CDR3 extends over 13 amino acids. Trimming cost V 4 bases and J 5 bases, with 11 bases left between them. Per germline, CDR1 SGHVS and CDR2 FQNEAQ.

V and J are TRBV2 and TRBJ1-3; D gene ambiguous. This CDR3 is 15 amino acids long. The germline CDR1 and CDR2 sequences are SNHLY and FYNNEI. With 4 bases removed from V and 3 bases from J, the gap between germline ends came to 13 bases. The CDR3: CASSAATRGGNTIYF. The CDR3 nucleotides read TGTGCCAGCAGTGCGGCTACTAGAGGTGGAAACACCATATATTTT.

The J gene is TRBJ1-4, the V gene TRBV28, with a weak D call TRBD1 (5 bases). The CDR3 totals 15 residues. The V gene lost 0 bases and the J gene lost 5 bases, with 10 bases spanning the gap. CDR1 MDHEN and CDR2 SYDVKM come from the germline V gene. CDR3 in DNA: TGTGCCAGCAGTTTATGGTCGGGGCAGAATGAAAAACTGTTTTTT. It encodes CASSLWSGQNEKLFF.

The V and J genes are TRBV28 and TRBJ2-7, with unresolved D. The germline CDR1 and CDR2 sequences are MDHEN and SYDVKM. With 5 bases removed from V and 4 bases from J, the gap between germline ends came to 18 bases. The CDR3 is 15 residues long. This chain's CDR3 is CASSPNTRVSYEQYF. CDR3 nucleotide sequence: TGTGCCAGCAGTCCTAACACAAGGGTTTCGTACGAGCAGTACTTC.

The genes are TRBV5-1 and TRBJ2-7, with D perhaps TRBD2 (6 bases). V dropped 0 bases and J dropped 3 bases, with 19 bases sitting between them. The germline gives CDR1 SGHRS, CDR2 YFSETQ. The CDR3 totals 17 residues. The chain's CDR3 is CASSLAPCGARDYEQYF. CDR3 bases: TGCGCCAGCAGCTTGGCACCCTGCGGGGCCCGAGACTACGAGCAGTACTTC.

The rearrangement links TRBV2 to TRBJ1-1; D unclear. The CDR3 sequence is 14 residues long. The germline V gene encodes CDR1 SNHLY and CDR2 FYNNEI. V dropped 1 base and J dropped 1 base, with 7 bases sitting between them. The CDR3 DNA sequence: TGTGCCAGCAGTGAAGTGCGGGCGAACACTGAAGCTTTCTTT. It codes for CASSEVRANTEAFF.

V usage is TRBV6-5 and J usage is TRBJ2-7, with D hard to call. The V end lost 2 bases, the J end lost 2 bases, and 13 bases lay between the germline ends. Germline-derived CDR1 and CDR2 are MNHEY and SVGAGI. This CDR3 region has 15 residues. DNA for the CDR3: TGTGCCAGCAGTTACCTTTCCCGCCTGGCCTACGAGCAGTACTTC. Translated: CASSYLSRLAYEQYF.

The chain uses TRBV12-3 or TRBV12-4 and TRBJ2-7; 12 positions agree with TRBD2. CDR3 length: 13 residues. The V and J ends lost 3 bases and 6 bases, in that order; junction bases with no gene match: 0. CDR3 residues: CASSLGLAGEQYF. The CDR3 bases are TGTGCCAGCAGTTTGGGACTAGCGGGCGAGCAGTACTTC.

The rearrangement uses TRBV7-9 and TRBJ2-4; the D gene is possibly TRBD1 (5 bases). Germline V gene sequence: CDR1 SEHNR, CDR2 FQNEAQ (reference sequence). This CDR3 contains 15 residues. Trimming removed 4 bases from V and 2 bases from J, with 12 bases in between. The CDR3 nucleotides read TGTGCCAGCAGCTCCCAGGGCGCATCCAAAAACATTCAGTACTTC. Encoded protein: CASSSQGASKNIQYF.

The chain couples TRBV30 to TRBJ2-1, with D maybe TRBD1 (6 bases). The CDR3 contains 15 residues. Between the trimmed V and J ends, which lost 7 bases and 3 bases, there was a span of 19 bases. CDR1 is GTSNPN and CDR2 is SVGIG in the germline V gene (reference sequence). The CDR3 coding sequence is TGTGCCTCCTTGTACACGGACAGCCTCTACAATGAGCAGTTCTTC. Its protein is CASLYTDSLYNEQFF.

The CDR3 is CASSEGTASGNTIYF. The CDR3 DNA reads as TGTGCCAGCAGTGAAGGGACAGCCTCTGGAAACACCATATATTTT. This chain uses TRBV6-1 with TRBJ1-3, with D possibly matching TRBD1 (6 bases). Trimming stripped 1 base from V and 0 bases from J, with 7 bases between. CDR3 size: 15 residues. The germline CDR1 and CDR2 sequences are MNHNS and SASEGT.

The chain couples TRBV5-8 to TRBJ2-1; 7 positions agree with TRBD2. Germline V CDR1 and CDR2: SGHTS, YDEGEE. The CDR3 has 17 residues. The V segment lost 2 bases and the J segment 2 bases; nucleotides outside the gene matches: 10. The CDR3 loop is CASSFNRLALTYNEQFF. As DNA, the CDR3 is TGTGCCAGCAGCTTCAACCGACTAGCTCTTACCTACAATGAGCAGTTCTTC.

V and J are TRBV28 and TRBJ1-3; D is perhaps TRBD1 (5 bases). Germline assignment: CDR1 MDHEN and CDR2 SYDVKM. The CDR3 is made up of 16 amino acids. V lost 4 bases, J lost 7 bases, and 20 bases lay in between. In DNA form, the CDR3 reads TGTGCCAGCAGTTCCCCCGGGACGACATCAAGGAACACCATATATTTT. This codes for CASSSPGTTSRNTIYF.

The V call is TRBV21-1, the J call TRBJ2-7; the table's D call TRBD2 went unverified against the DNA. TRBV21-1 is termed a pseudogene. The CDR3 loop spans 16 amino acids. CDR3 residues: CASSTETSGGLTEQYF. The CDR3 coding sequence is TGTGCCAGCAGCACTGAGACTAGCGGGGGACTCACCGAGCAGTACTTC.

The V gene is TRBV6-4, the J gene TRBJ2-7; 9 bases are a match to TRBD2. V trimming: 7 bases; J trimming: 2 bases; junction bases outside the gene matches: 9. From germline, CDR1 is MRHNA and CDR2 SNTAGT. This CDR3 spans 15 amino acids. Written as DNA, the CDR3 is TGTGCCAGCATCCTTAGCGGGAGAGGGGCCTACGAGCAGTACTTC. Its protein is CASILSGRGAYEQYF.

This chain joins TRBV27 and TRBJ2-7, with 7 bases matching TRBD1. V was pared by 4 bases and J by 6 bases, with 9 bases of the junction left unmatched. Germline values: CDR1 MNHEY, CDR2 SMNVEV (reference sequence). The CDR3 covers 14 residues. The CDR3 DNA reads TGTGCCAGCAGTTACGCTGGGCAGGGGGTCGAGCAGTACTTC. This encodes CASSYAGQGVEQYF.

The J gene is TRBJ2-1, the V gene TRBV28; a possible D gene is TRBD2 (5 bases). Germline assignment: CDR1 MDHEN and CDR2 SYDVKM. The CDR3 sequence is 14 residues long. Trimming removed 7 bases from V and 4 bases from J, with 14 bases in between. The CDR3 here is CASTIATFYNEQFF. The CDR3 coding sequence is TGTGCCAGCACCATAGCGACGTTTTACAATGAGCAGTTCTTC.

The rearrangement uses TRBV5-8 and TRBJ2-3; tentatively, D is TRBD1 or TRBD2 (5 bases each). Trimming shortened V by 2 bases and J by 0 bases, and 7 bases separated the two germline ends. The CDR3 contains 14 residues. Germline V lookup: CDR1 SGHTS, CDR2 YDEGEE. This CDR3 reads CASSFGASTDTQYF. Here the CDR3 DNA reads TGTGCCAGCAGCTTCGGGGCCAGCACAGATACGCAGTATTTT.

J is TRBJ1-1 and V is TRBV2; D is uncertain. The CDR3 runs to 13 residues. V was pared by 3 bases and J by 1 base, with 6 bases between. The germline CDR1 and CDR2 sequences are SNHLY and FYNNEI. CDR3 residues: CASSEHRNTEAFF. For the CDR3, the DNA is TGTGCCAGCAGTGAGCACAGGAACACTGAAGCTTTCTTT.